This T cell receptor beta chain was recovered during a study of radiation and T cells in renal cell carcinoma. Profiling relied on immunoSEQ multiplex PCR, and the TCRdb table lists in-frame clones only, not all of them. The table records 15,000 to 20,000 clones, 59% of them present only once. On this clone: Its antigen remains unknown.

CDR1 and CDR2 (germline): SGHTA, FQGNSA. Trimming removed 5 bases at V and 4 bases at J, with 11 bases between. CDR3 length: 14 residues. Study observations and caveats: Dominant CDR3 motifs were more common in irradiated tumors than controls. In nephrectomy-only tumors, top 100 clonotypes averaged approximately 40%, versus around 54% irradiated.

The treatment: treatment-naive control, cytoreductive nephrectomy. The receptor comes from a man aged 50 to 60 with renal cell carcinoma. The chain couples TRBV7-2 to TRBJ2-2; D remains unclear. The source material was tumor tissue, sampled from a patient whose treatment was nephrectomy without radiotherapy. The CDR3 region is CASSLDFGTGELFF. CDR3 coding DNA: TGTGCCAGCAGCCTAGACTTTGGCACCGGGGAGCTGTTTTTT.